These T cell receptor beta chains were read from a single sample in a study of OX40 agonist ivuxolimab in advanced cancers. The method was immunoSEQ multiplex PCR; TCRdb's version includes in-frame clones alone and lacks a portion of them. Of tens of thousands of clones listed, more than 80% are singletons. The material was CD4+ or CD8+ T cells sorted from blood, obtained in a trial of the OX40 agonist ivuxolimab. These receptors all stem from an adult with an advanced solid tumor such as melanoma, head and neck, liver or kidney cancer. Each CDR3 is given with its conserved first and last residue. D genes are given only for firm matches. The size of a clone is reported for some rows only, either as once, few or many, or as a class for expanded clones.

TRBJ1-3 | NA | NA | TRBV12-2 | TGTGCAAGTCGCTGGGGACGGAGCTCTGGAAACACCATATATTTT | CASRWGRSSGNTIYF
TRBJ2-1 | NA | NA | TRBV28 | TGTGCCAGCAGTTTATGGTCACAAGGGGGTTACAATGAACAGTTCTTC | CASSLWSQGGYNEQFF
TRBJ2-3 | NA | TRBD1 | TRBV6-6 | TGTGCCAGCAGGGGACAGGGGAGGACAGATACGCAGTATTTT | CASRGQGRTDTQYF
TRBJ2-3 | NA | NA | TRBV5-4 | TGTGCCAGCAGCGCGGGCGGACCCGGCGGAGATACGCAGTATTTT | CASSAGGPGGDTQYF
TRBJ2-2 | NA | NA | TRBV11-2 | TGTGCCAGCAGCTTAGCTGGCACCGGGGAGCTGTTTTTT | CASSLAGTGELFF
TRBJ2-7 | NA | NA | TRBV28 | TGTGCCAGCAGGGGAATAGGAAGCCCAGTCCACGAGCAGTACTTC | CASRGIGSPVHEQYF
TRBJ2-6 | NA | NA | TRBV7-2 | TGTGCCAGCAGCTTTCCCGGGGCCAACGTCCTGACTTTC | CASSFPGANVLTF
TRBJ2-1 | NA | TRBD1 | TRBV9 | TGTGCCAGCAGCGTGGGCCCGACAGGGGGCGCATACAATGAGCAGTTCTTC | CASSVGPTGGAYNEQFF
TRBJ1-1 | NA | NA | TRBV11-1 | TGTGCCAGCAGCTTAGTGGGAGGGGCGCACGGCACTGAAGCTTTCTTT | CASSLVGGAHGTEAFF
TRBJ1-5 | NA | NA | TRBV5-6 | TGTGCCAGCAGCCGGGGTGGCAGCAATCAGCCCCAGCATTTT | CASSRGGSNQPQHF
TRBJ1-2 | NA | NA | TRBV4-3 | TGCGCCAGCAGCCAAGCGGAGGGGTATGGCTACACCTTC | CASSQAEGYGYTF
TRBJ2-5 | NA | NA | TRBV6-5 | TGTGCCAGCAGTTACGGACCAGAAGAGACCCAGTACTTC | CASSYGPEETQYF
TRBJ2-2 | once | TRBD1 | TRBV2 | TGTGCCACAACTACCGGACAGGGAGTATGGACCGGGGAGCTGTTTTTT | CATTTGQGVWTGELFF
TRBJ1-3 | NA | NA | TRBV5-1 | TGCGCCAGCAGCTTCGGGGCCCCCCCCGACACCATATATTTT | CASSFGAPPDTIYF
TRBJ1-5 | NA | NA | TRBV5-6 | TGTGCCAGCAGCCGAGGTCCCCGGGACACCCGGCCCCAGCATTTT | CASSRGPRDTRPQHF
TRBJ2-2 | NA | NA | TRBV2 | TGTGCCGGCTCAGGGGGGCGTCGCACCGGGGAGCTGTTTTTT | CAGSGGRRTGELFF